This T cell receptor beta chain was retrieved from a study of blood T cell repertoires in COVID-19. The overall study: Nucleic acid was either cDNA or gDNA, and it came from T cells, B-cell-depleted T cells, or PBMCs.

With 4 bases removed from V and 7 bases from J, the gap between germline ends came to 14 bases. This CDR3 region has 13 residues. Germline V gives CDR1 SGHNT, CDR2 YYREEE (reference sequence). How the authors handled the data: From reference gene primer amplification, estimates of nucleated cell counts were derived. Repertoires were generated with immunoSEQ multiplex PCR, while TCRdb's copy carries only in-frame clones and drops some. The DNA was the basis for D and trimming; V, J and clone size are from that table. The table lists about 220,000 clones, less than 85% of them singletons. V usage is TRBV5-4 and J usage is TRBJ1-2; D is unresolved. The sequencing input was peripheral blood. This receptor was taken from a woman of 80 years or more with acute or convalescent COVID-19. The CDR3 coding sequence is TGTGCCAGCAGCGTTATCCCCTCGGTTGGCTACACCTTC. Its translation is CASSVIPSVGYTF.